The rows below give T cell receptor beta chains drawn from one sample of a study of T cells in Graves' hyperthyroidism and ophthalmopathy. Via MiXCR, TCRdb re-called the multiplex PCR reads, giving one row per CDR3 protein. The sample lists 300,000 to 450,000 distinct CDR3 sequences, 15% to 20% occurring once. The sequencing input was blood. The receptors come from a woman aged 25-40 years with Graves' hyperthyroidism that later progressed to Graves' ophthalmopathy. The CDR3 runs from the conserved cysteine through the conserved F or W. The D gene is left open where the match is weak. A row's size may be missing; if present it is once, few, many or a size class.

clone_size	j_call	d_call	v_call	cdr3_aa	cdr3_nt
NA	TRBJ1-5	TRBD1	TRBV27	CASSSKGQGYNQPQHF	TGTGCCAGCAGTTCAAAGGGACAGGGTTACAATCAGCCCCAGCATTTT
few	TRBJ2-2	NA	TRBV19	CASSINVHWNTGELFF	TGTGCCAGTAGTATTAATGTACACTGGAACACCGGGGAGCTGTTTTTT
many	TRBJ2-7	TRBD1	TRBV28	CASSYQQGFGYEQYF	TGTGCCAGCAGCTATCAACAGGGGTTCGGCTACGAGCAGTACTTC
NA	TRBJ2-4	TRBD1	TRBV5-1	CASTIGSGQQNIQYF	TGCGCCAGCACCATTGGATCGGGACAGCAAAACATTCAGTACTTC
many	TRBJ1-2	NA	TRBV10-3	CAITPGTELYGYTF	TGTGCCATCACCCCCGGGACTGAGCTTTATGGCTACACCTTC
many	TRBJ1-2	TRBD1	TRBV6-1	CASSPTGVLDYGYTF	TGTGCCAGCAGTCCTACAGGGGTCTTAGACTATGGCTACACCTTC
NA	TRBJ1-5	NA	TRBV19	CASSAGVWSDQPQHF	TGTGCCAGTAGTGCGGGGGTTTGGAGCGATCAGCCCCAGCATTTT
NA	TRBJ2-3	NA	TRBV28	CASSPFPDTQYF	TGTGCCAGCAGCCCCTTTCCAGATACGCAGTATTTT
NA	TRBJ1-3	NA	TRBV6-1	CASSNQAPGNTIYF	TGTGCCAGCAGCAACCAGGCCCCTGGAAACACCATATATTTT
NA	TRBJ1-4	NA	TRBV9	CASSAESTGYEKLFF	TGTGCCAGCAGCGCCGAGAGTACAGGGTATGAAAAACTGTTTTTT
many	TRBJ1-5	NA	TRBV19	CASSMGVKNQPQHF	TGTGCCAGTAGTATGGGGGTGAAGAATCAGCCCCAGCATTTT
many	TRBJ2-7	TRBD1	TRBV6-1	CASRTGQGSYEQYF	TGTGCCAGCAGGACGGGACAGGGTTCCTACGAGCAGTACTTC
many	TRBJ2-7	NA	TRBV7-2	CASSWTGTYKYEQYF	TGTGCCAGCAGCTGGACCGGGACTTACAAGTACGAGCAGTACTTC
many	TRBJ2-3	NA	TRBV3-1	CASSRRLSTVSTQYF	TGTGCCAGCAGCCGTCGGCTTTCTACGGTGTCTACGCAGTATTTT
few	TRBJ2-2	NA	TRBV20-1	CSARDGDTGELFF	TGCAGTGCTAGAGACGGGGACACCGGGGAGCTGTTTTTT
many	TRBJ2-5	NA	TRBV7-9	CASSPAQGGTHQETQYF	TGTGCCAGCAGCCCCGCCCAAGGGGGAACCCACCAAGAGACCCAGTACTTC
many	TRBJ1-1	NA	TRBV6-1	CASRYRNYPNTEAFF	TGTGCCAGCAGATATAGGAATTACCCGAACACTGAAGCTTTCTTT
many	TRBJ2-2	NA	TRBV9	CASSLGGGTGELFF	TGTGCCAGCAGCCTAGGAGGGGGGACCGGGGAGCTGTTTTTT
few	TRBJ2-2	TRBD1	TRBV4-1	CASSQDPGGRTGELFF	TGCGCCAGCAGCCAAGATCCAGGGGGAAGGACCGGGGAGCTGTTTTTT
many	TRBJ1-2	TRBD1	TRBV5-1	CASSLGQGAAGYTF	TGCGCCAGCAGCTTGGGACAGGGGGCGGCTGGCTACACCTTC
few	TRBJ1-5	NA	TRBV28	CASALIISDSNQPQHF	TGTGCCAGCGCTCTTATTATATCCGATAGCAATCAGCCCCAGCATTTT
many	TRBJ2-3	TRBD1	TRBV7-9	CASSLVGQGADTQYF	TGTGCCAGCAGCTTAGTGGGACAGGGTGCAGATACGCAGTATTTT
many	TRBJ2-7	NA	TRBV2	CASSADSARRDEQYF	TGTGCCAGCAGCGCGGACTCCGCTCGTCGGGACGAGCAGTACTTC
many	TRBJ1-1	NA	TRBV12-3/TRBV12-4	CASSFGGQGNTEAFF	TGTGCCAGCAGTTTCGGAGGGCAGGGAAACACTGAAGCTTTCTTT
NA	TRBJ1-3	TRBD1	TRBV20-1	CSAKQGAEGNTIYF	TGCAGTGCTAAGCAGGGGGCTGAAGGAAACACCATATATTTT
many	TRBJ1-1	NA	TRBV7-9	CASRFDMTEAFF	TGTGCCAGCAGGTTTGACATGACCGAAGCTTTCTTT
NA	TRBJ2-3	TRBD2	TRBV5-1	CASSFLGVAGATDTQYF	TGCGCCAGCAGCTTTTTGGGGGTAGCGGGAGCGACAGATACGCAGTATTTT
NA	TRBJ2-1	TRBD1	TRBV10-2	CASSELGQGDNEQFF	TGCGCCAGCAGTGAGTTGGGACAGGGCGACAATGAGCAGTTCTTC
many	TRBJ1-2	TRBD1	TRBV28	CASSRPRGLDYGYTF	TGTGCCAGCAGTCGCCCCAGGGGGCTTGACTATGGCTACACCTTC
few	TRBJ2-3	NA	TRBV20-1	CSALRGAGTDTQYF	TGCAGTGCTTTACGGGGGGCCGGCACAGATACGCAGTATTTT
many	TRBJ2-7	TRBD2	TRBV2	CASSAWTSRYEQYF	TGTGCCAGCAGTGCGTGGACTAGTCGGTACGAGCAGTACTTC
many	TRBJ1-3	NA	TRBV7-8	CASSSDRNSGNTIYF	TGTGCCAGCAGCTCAGACAGGAACTCTGGAAACACCATATATTTT
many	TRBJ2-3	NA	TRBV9	CASSVRFGQGTDTQYF	TGTGCCAGCAGCGTACGTTTCGGGCAGGGCACAGATACGCAGTATTTT
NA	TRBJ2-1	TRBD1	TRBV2	CATKELRQGDEQFF	TGTGCCACTAAGGAACTGAGACAGGGGGATGAGCAGTTCTTC
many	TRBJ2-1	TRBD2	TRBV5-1	CASSSKRESLWNEQFF	TGCGCCAGCAGCTCCAAGCGGGAGTCGTTGTGGAATGAGCAGTTCTTC
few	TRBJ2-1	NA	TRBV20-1	CSAIRSSYNEQFF	TGCAGTGCTATCAGGAGTAGCTACAATGAGCAGTTCTTC
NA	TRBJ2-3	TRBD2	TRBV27	CASSLSPPELAIDTQYF	TGTGCCAGCAGTTTGTCTCCCCCCGAACTAGCGATAGATACGCAGTATTTT
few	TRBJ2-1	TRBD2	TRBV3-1	CASSNRISSGTRNEQFF	TGTGCCAGCAGCAACCGAATATCTAGCGGGACCCGGAATGAGCAGTTCTTC
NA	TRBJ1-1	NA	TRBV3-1	CASSQHGSNTEAFF	TGTGCCAGCAGCCAACATGGGTCGAACACTGAAGCTTTCTTT
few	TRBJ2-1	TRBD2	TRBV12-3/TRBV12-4	CASRASGVIYNEQFF	TGTGCCAGCAGGGCTAGCGGGGTGATCTACAATGAGCAGTTCTTC
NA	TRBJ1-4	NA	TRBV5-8	CASSLGRIGNEKLFF	TGTGCCAGCAGCTTGGGTCGGATAGGGAATGAAAAACTGTTTTTT
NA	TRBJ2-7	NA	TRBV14	CASSQKGVGVTYEQYF	TGTGCCAGCAGCCAAAAGGGCGTAGGAGTTACCTACGAGCAGTACTTC
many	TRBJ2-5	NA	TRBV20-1	CSASRTAQETQYF	TGCAGTGCAAGCAGGACAGCTCAAGAGACCCAGTACTTC
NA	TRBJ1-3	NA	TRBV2	CASSFDAFGNTIYF	TGTGCCAGCAGTTTCGACGCATTCGGAAACACCATATATTTT
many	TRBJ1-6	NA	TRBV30	CAWSPLTENSPLHF	TGTGCCTGGAGTCCGTTGACAGAGAATTCACCCCTCCACTTT
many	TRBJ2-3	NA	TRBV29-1	CSVEDQGWADTQYF	TGCAGCGTTGAAGATCAGGGGTGGGCAGATACGCAGTATTTT
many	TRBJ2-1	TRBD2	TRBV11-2	CASSSGTSGEQFF	TGTGCCAGCAGCTCCGGGACTAGCGGGGAGCAGTTCTTC
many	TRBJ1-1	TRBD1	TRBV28	CASSLQGASAEAFF	TGTGCCAGCAGTTTGCAGGGGGCGTCGGCTGAAGCTTTCTTT
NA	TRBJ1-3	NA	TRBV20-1	CSARDLGGGNTIYF	TGCAGTGCTAGAGATCTTGGAGGGGGAAACACCATATATTTT
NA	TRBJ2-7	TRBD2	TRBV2	CASGRGGLASYEQYF	TGTGCCAGCGGTCGTGGAGGACTAGCGTCCTACGAGCAGTACTTC
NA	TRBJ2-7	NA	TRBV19	CASGRSVTPSSYEQYF	TGTGCCAGTGGTAGATCTGTGACCCCAAGCTCCTACGAGCAGTACTTC
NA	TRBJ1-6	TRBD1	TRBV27	CAGSWTGGNSPLHF	TGTGCCGGCAGTTGGACAGGGGGTAATTCACCCCTCCACTTT